This TCR beta chain was sequenced for a study of shared clonotypes between healthy human individuals. Clones were read by immunoSEQ multiplex PCR, and TCRdb kept only the in-frame ones, dropping some. The table has about 2 million clones, approximately 95% seen once. CDR3 size: 13 residues. The germline V gene has CDR1 PRHDT and CDR2 FYEKMQ (reference sequence). The V end lost 1 base, the J end lost 3 bases, and 4 bases lay between the germline ends. Terminally differentiated effector memory CD45RA+ cells were excluded from the naive CD8 cells, which were CD45RO-negative and positively selected for CCR7.

This chain joins TRBV13 and TRBJ2-1; D unresolved. Sequenced sample: naive CD8+ T cells sorted from blood. The clonotype comes from a man between 18 and 29 years old in good health. The CDR3, as DNA: TGTGCCAGCAGCTTAGAAGACTACAATGAGCAGTTCTTC. As protein: CASSLEDYNEQFF.